This entry features one TCR beta chain sequence. Its matching antigen is unknown. The sample is drawn from a study of OX40 agonist ivuxolimab in advanced cancers. In the study overall: Enrolled patients in dose escalation had cancers that were hepatocellular carcinoma, melanoma, renal cell or head and neck cancer.

Using immunoSEQ multiplex PCR, the repertoire was profiled, and TCRdb retains in-frame clones only, with some absent. The table has 90,000 to 100,000 clones, about 90% seen once; the top ten hold roughly 0.79%. J gave up 4 bases and V 6 bases, and 3 bases lay outside the gene matches. CDR1 and CDR2 (germline): SNHLY, FYNNEI. The CDR3 length is 14 residues. Study-wide points: Within 6 weeks, CD4+ and CD8+ blood T cells expanded clonally at 0.1 to 3.0 mg/kg. CD8+ T cells showed, on average, more clonal expansion than CD4+ cells.

A history of autoimmune disease or systemic immunosuppression excluded patients. This sequence was found in an adult with an advanced solid tumor such as melanoma, head and neck, liver or kidney cancer. Source: CD4+ or CD8+ T cells sorted from blood, taken in a trial of the OX40 agonist ivuxolimab. The V and J genes are TRBV2 and TRBJ2-3, with 11 bases aligning to TRBD1. In DNA form, the CDR3 reads TGTGCCAGCAGGGACAGGGGGCGTCCAGATACGCAGTATTTT. Protein product: CASRDRGRPDTQYF.